The clone carrying this T cell receptor (beta chain) was counted a single time. The entry originates in a study of technical replicates of blood from several donors. V shed 0 bases and J shed 7 bases, with 18 bases lying between them. The CDR3 has 17 amino acids. CDR1 LGHNA and CDR2 YSLEER come from the germline V gene. Profiling relied on immunoSEQ multiplex PCR, and the TCRdb table lists in-frame clones only, not all of them. Of 77,000 or so clones listed, 80% to 95% were seen once; the top ten hold roughly 0.39%. The receptor was isolated from a human donor in good health. This rearrangement joins TRBV4-3 to TRBJ1-4; maybe TRBD1 (5 bases). What was sequenced was T cells isolated from PBMCs. In DNA form, the CDR3 reads TGCGCCAGCAGCCAAGATGTACACGGCATCGGGGGTGAAAAACTGTTTTTT. It translates to CASSQDVHGIGGEKLFF.